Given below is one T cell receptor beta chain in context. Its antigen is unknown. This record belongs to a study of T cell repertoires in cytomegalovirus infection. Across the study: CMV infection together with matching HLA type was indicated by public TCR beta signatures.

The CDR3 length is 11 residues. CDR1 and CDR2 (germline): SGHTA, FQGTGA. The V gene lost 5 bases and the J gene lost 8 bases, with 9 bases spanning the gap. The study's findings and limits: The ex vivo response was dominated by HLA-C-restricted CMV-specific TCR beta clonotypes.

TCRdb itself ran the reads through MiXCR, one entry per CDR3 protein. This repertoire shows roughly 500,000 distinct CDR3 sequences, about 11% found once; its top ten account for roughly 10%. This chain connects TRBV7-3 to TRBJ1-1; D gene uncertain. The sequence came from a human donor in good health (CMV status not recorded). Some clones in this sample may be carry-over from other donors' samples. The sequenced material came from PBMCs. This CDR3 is CASSGRGEAFF. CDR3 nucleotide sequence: TGTGCCAGCAGCGGGCGTGGGGAAGCTTTCTTT.